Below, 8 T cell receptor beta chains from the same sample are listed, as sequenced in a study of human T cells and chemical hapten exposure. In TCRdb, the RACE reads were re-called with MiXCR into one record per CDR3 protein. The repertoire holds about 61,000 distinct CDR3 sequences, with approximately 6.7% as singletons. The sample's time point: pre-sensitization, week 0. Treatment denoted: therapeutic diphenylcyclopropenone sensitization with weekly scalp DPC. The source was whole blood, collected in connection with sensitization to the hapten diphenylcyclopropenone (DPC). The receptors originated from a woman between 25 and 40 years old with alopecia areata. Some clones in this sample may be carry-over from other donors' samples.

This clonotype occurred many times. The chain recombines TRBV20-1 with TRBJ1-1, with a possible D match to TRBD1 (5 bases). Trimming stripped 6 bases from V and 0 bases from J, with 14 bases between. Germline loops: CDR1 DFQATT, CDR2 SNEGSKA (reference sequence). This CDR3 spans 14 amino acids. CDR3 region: CSASRTGVNTEAFF. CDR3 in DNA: TGCAGTGCATCACGAACAGGAGTGAACACTGAAGCTTTCTTT.

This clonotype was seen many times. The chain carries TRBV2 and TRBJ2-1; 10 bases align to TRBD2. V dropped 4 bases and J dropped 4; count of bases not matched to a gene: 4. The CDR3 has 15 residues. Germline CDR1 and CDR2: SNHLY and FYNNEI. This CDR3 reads CASSVSGGGYNEQFF. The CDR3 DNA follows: TGTGCCAGCAGTGTCAGCGGGGGGGGATACAATGAGCAGTTCTTC.

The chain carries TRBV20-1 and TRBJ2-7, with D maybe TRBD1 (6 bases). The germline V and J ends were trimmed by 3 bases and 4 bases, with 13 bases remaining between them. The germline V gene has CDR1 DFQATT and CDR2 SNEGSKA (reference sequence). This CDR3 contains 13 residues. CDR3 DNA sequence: TGCAGTGCTAGTCCCACAGGGATATACGAGCAGTACTTC. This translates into CSASPTGIYEQYF.

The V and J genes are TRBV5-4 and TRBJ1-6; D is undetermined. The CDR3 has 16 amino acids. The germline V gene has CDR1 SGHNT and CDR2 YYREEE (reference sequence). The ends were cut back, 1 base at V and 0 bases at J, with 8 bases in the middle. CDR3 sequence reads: CASSLRTSSYNSPLHF. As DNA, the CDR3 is TGTGCCAGCAGCTTGCGAACGAGCTCCTATAATTCACCCCTCCACTTT.

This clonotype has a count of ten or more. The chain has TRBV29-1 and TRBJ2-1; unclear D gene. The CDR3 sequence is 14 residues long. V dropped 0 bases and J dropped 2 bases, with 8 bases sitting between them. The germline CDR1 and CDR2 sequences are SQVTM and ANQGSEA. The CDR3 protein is CSVEEGGTYNEQFF. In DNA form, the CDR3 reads TGCAGCGTTGAAGAGGGTGGGACCTACAATGAGCAGTTCTTC.

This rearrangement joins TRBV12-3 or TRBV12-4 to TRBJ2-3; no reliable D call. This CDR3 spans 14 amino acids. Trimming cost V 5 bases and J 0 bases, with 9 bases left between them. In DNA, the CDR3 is TGTGCCAGCAGTCGCTCCGGGAGCACAGATACGCAGTATTTT. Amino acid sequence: CASSRSGSTDTQYF.

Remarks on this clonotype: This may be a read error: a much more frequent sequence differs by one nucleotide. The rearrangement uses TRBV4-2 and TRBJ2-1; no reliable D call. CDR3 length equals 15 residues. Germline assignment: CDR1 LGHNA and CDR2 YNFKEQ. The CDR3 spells CASSHSDGPSNEKFF. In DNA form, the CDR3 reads TGTGCCAGCAGCCACTCGGATGGGCCTAGTAATGAGAAGTTCTTC.

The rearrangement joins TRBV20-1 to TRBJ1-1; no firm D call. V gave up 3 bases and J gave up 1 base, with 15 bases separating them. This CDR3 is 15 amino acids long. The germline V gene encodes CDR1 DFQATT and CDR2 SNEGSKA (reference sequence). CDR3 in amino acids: CSASRPGRWNTEAFF. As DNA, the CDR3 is TGCAGTGCTAGCCGCCCCGGACGGTGGAACACTGAAGCTTTCTTT.